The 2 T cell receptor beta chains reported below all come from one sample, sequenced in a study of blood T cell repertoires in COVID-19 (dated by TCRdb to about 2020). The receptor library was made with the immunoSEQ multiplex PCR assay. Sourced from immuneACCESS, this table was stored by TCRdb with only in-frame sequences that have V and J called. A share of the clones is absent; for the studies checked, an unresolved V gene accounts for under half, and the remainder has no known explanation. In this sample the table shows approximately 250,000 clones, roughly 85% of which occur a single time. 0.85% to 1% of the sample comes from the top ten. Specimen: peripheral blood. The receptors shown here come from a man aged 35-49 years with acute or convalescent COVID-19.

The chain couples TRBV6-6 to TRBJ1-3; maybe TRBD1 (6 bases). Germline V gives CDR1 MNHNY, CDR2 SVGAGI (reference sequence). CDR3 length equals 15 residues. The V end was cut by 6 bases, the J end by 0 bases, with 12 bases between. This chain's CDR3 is CASRETGASGNTIYF. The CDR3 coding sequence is TGTGCCAGCAGAGAGACAGGTGCCTCTGGAAACACCATATATTTT.

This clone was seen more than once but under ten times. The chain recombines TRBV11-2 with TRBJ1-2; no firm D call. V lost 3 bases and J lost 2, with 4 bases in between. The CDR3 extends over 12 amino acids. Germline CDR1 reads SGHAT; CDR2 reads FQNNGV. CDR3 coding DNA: TGTGCCAGCAGCTTTGAGAACTATGGCTACACCTTC. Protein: CASSFENYGYTF. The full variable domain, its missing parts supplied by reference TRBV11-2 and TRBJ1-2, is EAGVAQSPRYKIIEKRQSVAFWCNPISGHATLYWYQQILGQGPKLLIQFQNNGVVDDSQLPKDRFSAERLKGVDSTLKIQPAKLEDSAVYLCASSFENYGYTFGSGTRLTVV.